The 22 T cell receptor beta chains reported below all come from one sample, sequenced in a study of blood T cell repertoires in COVID-19. TCRdb's table, derived via immunoSEQ multiplex PCR, lists solely in-frame clones and lacks some. This table has fewer than 200,000 clones, approximately 80% appearing once. The sample was peripheral blood. These receptor sequences come from a woman over 75 with COVID-19, enrolled during active disease.

The genes are TRBV7-8 and TRBJ2-2, with a tentative D call TRBD1 (6 bases). With 5 bases removed from V and 6 bases from J, the gap between germline ends came to 16 bases. This CDR3 is built from 15 residues. Germline V CDR1 and CDR2: SGHVS, FQNEAQ. The CDR3 spells CASSRDTVGAGELFF. In DNA, the CDR3 is TGTGCCAGCAGCCGGGACACTGTTGGCGCCGGGGAGCTGTTTTTT.

This clone has a handful of counts. The chain couples TRBV5-1 to TRBJ2-2; 7 bases are shared with TRBD2. CDR3 length: 16 amino acids. After removal of 3 bases from V and 4 bases from J, the junction contained 9 bases not matched to a gene. Germline CDR1 reads SGHRS; CDR2 reads YFSETQ. For the CDR3, the DNA is TGCGCCAGCAGCTCGGACGGGGCGGGGGTCACCGGGGAGCTGTTTTTT. Its translation is CASSSDGAGVTGELFF.

The CDR3 DNA follows: TGCAGCGGGGGGGGAATGACAGTTGGCGAGCAGTACTTC. Amino acid sequence: CSGGGMTVGEQYF. The chain uses TRBV29-1 and TRBJ2-7, with TRBD2 matching over 7 bases. Looked up from germline, CDR1 is SQVTM and CDR2 is ANQGSEA. Losses at the gene ends were 7 bases for V and 6 bases for J; bases not matched to a gene: 12. The CDR3 runs to 13 residues.

The chain's CDR3 is CASSMDRNTEAFF. As DNA, the CDR3 is TGTGCCAGCAGCATGGACAGGAACACTGAAGCTTTCTTT. The chain links TRBV27 to TRBJ1-1, with TRBD1 as a possible D gene (6 bases). Trimming pared 6 bases from V and 1 base from J, leaving 9 bases between. CDR3 length: 13 amino acids. CDR1 and CDR2 (germline): MNHEY, SMNVEV (reference sequence).

This clone was detected once. J is TRBJ2-2 and V is TRBV12-3 or TRBV12-4; D possibly corresponds to TRBD2 (5 bases). V shed 8 bases and J shed 7 bases, with 11 bases lying between them. The CDR3 has 12 amino acids. CDR3 sequence reads: CASSEVYGELFF. As DNA, the CDR3 is TGTGCCAGCTCGGAGGTTTACGGGGAGCTGTTTTTT.

The gene calls are TRBV5-1 and TRBJ1-2; 10 nucleotides agree with TRBD1. J gave up 3 bases and V 1 base, and 9 bases lay outside the gene matches. Per germline, CDR1 SGHRS and CDR2 YFSETQ. The CDR3 totals 17 residues. The DNA of the CDR3 is TGCGCCAGCAGCTTGTTGGGACAGGGGAGCGGGGACTATGGCTACACCTTC. Its protein product is CASSLLGQGSGDYGYTF.

The chain carries TRBV7-9 and TRBJ1-1; D perhaps matches TRBD1 (6 bases). The V gene lost 4 bases and the J gene lost 4 bases, with 10 bases spanning the gap. Germline V gene data show CDR1 as SEHNR and CDR2 as FQNEAQ (reference sequence). The CDR3 sequence is 13 residues long. CDR3 DNA sequence: TGTGCCAGCAGCTCAGGGGTTTCCACTGAAGCTTTCTTT. Amino acids: CASSSGVSTEAFF.

This clone was seen only a few times. CDR3 in DNA: TGTGCCAGCAGCACCGGGTCAGCATTTGGCTACACCTTC. Its translation: CASSTGSAFGYTF. The chain couples TRBV11-2 to TRBJ1-2, with D hard to call. CDR1 and CDR2 (germline): SGHAT, FQNNGV. Trimming left V 5 bases short and J 7 bases short, with 14 bases between. The CDR3 sequence is 13 residues long.

The sample holds a few counts of this clone. The chain has TRBV29-1 and TRBJ2-2, with D possibly being TRBD1 (6 bases). The germline CDR1 and CDR2 sequences are SQVTM and ANQGSEA. Trimming pared 3 bases from V and 5 bases from J, leaving 7 bases between. The CDR3 has 12 amino acids. Here the CDR3 reads CSVEGATGELFF. CDR3 coding DNA: TGCAGCGTTGAGGGGGCGACCGGGGAGCTGTTTTTT.

V is TRBV2 and J is TRBJ2-3; 7 bases fit TRBD2. CDR3 length: 15 residues. Losses at the gene ends were 4 bases for V and 2 bases for J; bases not matched to a gene: 6. Germline values: CDR1 SNHLY, CDR2 FYNNEI. The CDR3 here is CASSGERESTDTQYF. CDR3 nucleotides: TGTGCCAGCAGTGGGGAGCGGGAATCCACAGATACGCAGTATTTT.

This clone has a handful of counts. This chain joins TRBV3-1 (or the pseudogene TRBV3-2) and TRBJ1-5; D possibly corresponds to TRBD1 (6 bases). With 1 base removed from V and 6 bases from J, the gap between germline ends came to 10 bases. There are 14 residues in the CDR3. CDR1 LGHDT and CDR2 YNNKEL come from the germline V gene (reference sequence). The CDR3 spells CASSQAGVSQPQHF. The CDR3 DNA reads as TGTGCCAGCAGCCAAGCAGGGGTTAGTCAGCCCCAGCATTTT.

The gene calls are TRBV7-8 and TRBJ2-1; 8 bases fit TRBD1. Per the germline V gene, CDR1 is SGHVS and CDR2 is FQNEAQ. Germline trimming cut 3 bases from V and 0 bases from J; bases unmatched to any gene: 1. The CDR3 extends over 15 amino acids. The DNA of the CDR3 is TGTGCCAGCAGCTTCGGGACAGGCTCCTACAATGAGCAGTTCTTC. This encodes CASSFGTGSYNEQFF. Together with reference TRBV7-8 and TRBJ2-1, the CDR3 gives the full variable domain: GAGVSQSPRYKVAKRGQDVALRCDPISGHVSLFWYQQALGQGPEFLTYFQNEAQLDKSGLPSDRFFAERPEGSVSTLKIQRTQQEDSAVYLCASSFGTGSYNEQFFGPGTRLTVL.

The count of this clone is one. The chain carries TRBV7-2 and TRBJ1-4, with 8 bases aligning to TRBD1. The germline gives CDR1 SGHTA, CDR2 FQGNSA. The CDR3 extends over 15 amino acids. V was clipped by 1 base and J by 7 bases; unmatched bases: 5. The CDR3 nucleotides read TGTGCCAGCAGCTTAGGGGCCAGGGGGCCTGAAAAACTGTTTTTT. Translation: CASSLGARGPEKLFF. The full variable domain, its missing parts supplied by reference TRBV7-2 and TRBJ1-4, is GAGVSQSPSNKVTEKGKDVELRCDPISGHTALYWYRQSLGQGLEFLIYFQGNSAPDKSGLPSDRFSAERTGGSVSTLTIQRTQQEDSAVYLCASSLGARGPEKLFFGSGTQLSVL.

A note on this clone: One end of the junction does not line up with germline, which may come from a read error. The chain recombines TRBV6-1 with TRBJ2-3, with TRBD2 identical over 10 bases. The CDR3 has 16 amino acids. Germline-derived CDR1 and CDR2 are MNHNS and SASEGT. The CDR3 nucleotides are TGTGCCAGCACTGAATTAGCGGGGGGCCAGGCAGATACGCAGTATTTT. Its protein product is CASTELAGGQADTQYF.

The J gene is TRBJ1-1, the V gene TRBV6-5, with unresolved D. V dropped 7 bases and J dropped 2 bases, with 14 bases sitting between them. This CDR3 spans 14 amino acids. CDR1 is MNHEY and CDR2 is SVGAGI in the germline V gene. In nucleotides, the CDR3 is TGTGCCAGCAAGTTCTCGCGGGCCAACACTGAAGCTTTCTTT. Amino acids: CASKFSRANTEAFF.

This sequence joins TRBV6-5 and TRBJ2-7; 8 bases are a match to TRBD1. CDR1 MNHEY and CDR2 SVGAGI come from the germline V gene. With V trimmed by 6 bases and J by 4 bases, 2 bases remained unmatched. The CDR3 is 12 residues long. The CDR3 coding sequence is TGTGCCAGCAGGACAGGGGAGTACGAGCAGTACTTC. As protein: CASRTGEYEQYF.

This chain joins TRBV28 and TRBJ1-2, with 8 bases aligning to TRBD1. Germline V gene data show CDR1 as MDHEN and CDR2 as SYDVKM. V gave up 3 bases and J gave up 7 bases; unmatched junction bases: 10. The CDR3 loop spans 15 amino acids. Here the CDR3 reads CASSLGQGAVGGYTF. DNA of the CDR3: TGTGCCAGCAGTTTGGGGCAGGGGGCAGTAGGTGGCTACACCTTC.

Here the CDR3 reads CASSYGDSLRAFF. The CDR3 DNA sequence: TGTGCCAGCAGTTACGGGGACTCCTTGAGAGCTTTCTTT. The V gene is TRBV6-5, the J gene TRBJ1-1; D may be TRBD1 (5 bases). Germline assignment: CDR1 MNHEY and CDR2 SVGAGI. The CDR3 is 13 residues long. V was shortened by 2 bases and J by 10 bases, with 14 bases between the two germline ends.

This clone was seen just once. V usage is TRBV19 and J usage is TRBJ1-5, with D maybe TRBD1 (6 bases). In germline, CDR1 is LNHDA, CDR2 SQIVND (reference sequence). Trimming removed 2 bases at V and 5 bases at J, with 10 bases between. The CDR3 sequence is 14 residues long. This CDR3 is CASSIRRGDQPQHF. CDR3 coding DNA: TGTGCCAGTAGTATACGCAGGGGCGATCAGCCCCAGCATTTT.

This chain links TRBV27 with TRBJ2-1; 14 nucleotides agree with TRBD2. J was trimmed by 5 bases and V by 6 bases; bases with no gene match: 15. Germline V gene data show CDR1 as MNHEY and CDR2 as SMNVEV (reference sequence). This CDR3 comprises 19 residues. The CDR3 region is CASSFHNRLAGGRDNEQFF. The CDR3 DNA reads TGTGCCAGCAGCTTCCACAACCGACTAGCGGGGGGGCGCGACAATGAGCAGTTCTTC.

The chain couples TRBV9 to TRBJ1-3; D may be TRBD1 (5 bases). The germline V and J ends were trimmed by 3 bases and 0 bases, with 7 bases remaining between them. Germline CDR1 reads SGDLS; CDR2 reads YYNGEE. This CDR3 comprises 14 residues. The CDR3 sequence: CASSGDFSGNTIYF. The CDR3 coding sequence is TGTGCCAGCAGCGGGGACTTCTCTGGAAACACCATATATTTT.

CDR3 protein: CASSKGQVNTEAFF. The CDR3 nucleotides read TGTGCCAGCAGTAAGGGACAGGTGAACACTGAAGCTTTCTTT. J is TRBJ1-1 and V is TRBV6-5; 8 positions match TRBD1. This CDR3 has 14 residues. The V segment lost 5 bases and the J segment 0 bases; nucleotides outside the gene matches: 2. CDR1 and CDR2 from the germline V gene are MNHEY and SVGAGI.